This T cell receptor (beta chain) was identified during a study of blood T cell repertoires in COVID-19. Study-level information: Whether acute or convalescent, the COVID-19 samples came from the United States, Italy and Spain. PBMCs, B-cell-depleted T cells, or T cells provided the cDNA or gDNA that made up the material.

The CDR3 contains 11 residues. The germline CDR1 and CDR2 sequences are DFQATT and SNEGSKA (reference sequence). V was pared by 6 bases and J by 13 bases, with 18 bases between. In the study's own analysis: Estimation of nucleated cell counts was performed using reference gene primer amplification. Clones were read by immunoSEQ multiplex PCR, and TCRdb kept only the in-frame ones, dropping some. Clone size and V and J calls were adopted from that table, with D and trimming inferred from the DNA. The table lists roughly 250,000 clones, over 80% of them singletons. The V call is TRBV20-1, the J call TRBJ2-5; maybe TRBD2 (5 bases). Sequences were obtained from peripheral blood. This sequence was found in a woman between 40 and 50 years old with acute or convalescent COVID-19. CDR3 residues: CSASSPSRPYF. The CDR3, as DNA: TGCAGTGCCTCTAGCCCCTCCAGACCGTACTTC.